The 13 T cell receptor beta chains in this list originate from one sample, sequenced in a study of patients and donors after allogeneic stem cell transplantation. A single record per CDR3 protein comes from TCRdb applying MiXCR to the RT-PCR reads. The data hold under 200,000 distinct CDR3 sequences, with around 28% observed a single time. Sequenced sample: blood, either unsorted or a sorted T cell fraction (not recorded which). The receptor set was obtained from a human donor who was either an allogeneic HSCT recipient or a stem cell or donor lymphocyte infusion donor (not recorded which). It is not recorded whose cells these are; they may come from a transplant donor.

V usage is TRBV7-9 and J usage is TRBJ2-3, with D unresolved. The V end lost 10 bases, the J end lost 4 bases, and 9 bases lay between the germline ends. Germline V gene lookup returns CDR1 SEHNR and CDR2 FQNEAQ (reference sequence). This CDR3 is 11 amino acids long. CDR3 coding DNA: TGTGCCACCCCGCGCGCAGATACGCAGTATTTT. It codes for CATPRADTQYF.

The chain couples TRBV29-1 to TRBJ2-3; 9 nucleotides agree with TRBD2. The CDR3 runs to 14 residues. The trim removed 6 bases at V and 2 bases at J, leaving 6 bases unmatched. Per germline, CDR1 SQVTM and CDR2 ANQGSEA. CDR3 sequence reads: CSVGLAYFTDTQYF. The CDR3 nucleotides read TGCAGCGTCGGACTAGCGTATTTCACAGATACGCAGTATTTT.

The CDR3 sequence is CASSEFLNQPQHF. The CDR3 nucleotides read TGTGCCAGCAGTGAATTTCTCAATCAGCCCCAGCATTTT. V gene TRBV6-1 combines with J gene TRBJ1-5; the D is unclear. The V gene lost 2 bases and the J gene lost 3 bases, with 5 bases spanning the gap. Germline V gives CDR1 MNHNS, CDR2 SASEGT. The CDR3 has 13 amino acids.

Only a few counts were recorded for this clonotype. The V call is TRBV4-3, the J call TRBJ1-2; D is perhaps TRBD1 (6 bases). Germline-derived CDR1 and CDR2 are LGHNA and YSLEER. This CDR3 spans 15 amino acids. With 1 base removed from V and 4 bases from J, the gap between germline ends came to 13 bases. The CDR3 here is CASSQGGGPAYGYTF. For the CDR3, the DNA is TGCGCCAGCAGCCAAGGTGGGGGGCCCGCCTATGGCTACACCTTC.

This clonotype was recorded a few times. The chain links TRBV27 to TRBJ1-5; no clear D. The CDR3 runs 14 residues. Germline assignment: CDR1 MNHEY and CDR2 SMNVEV (reference sequence). The V end lost 2 bases, the J end lost 6 bases, and 11 bases lay between the germline ends. The CDR3 loop is CASSLEALGQPQHF. Here the CDR3 DNA reads TGTGCCAGCAGTTTAGAAGCGCTCGGTCAGCCCCAGCATTTT.

The chain combines TRBV12-3 or TRBV12-4 with TRBJ2-1; perhaps TRBD1 as D (5 bases). V dropped 6 bases and J dropped 4 bases, with 10 bases sitting between them. There are 13 residues in the CDR3. The CDR3 region is CASSLGLYNEQFF. The CDR3 bases are TGTGCCAGCAGCCTGGGGCTGTACAATGAGCAGTTCTTC.

This clonotype was picked up many times. This chain links TRBV9 with TRBJ1-2, with TRBD1 matching 7 bases. CDR1 SGDLS and CDR2 YYNGEE come from the germline V gene. This CDR3 spans 18 amino acids. V shed 0 bases, J shed 0 bases, and the junction held 11 bases outside the gene matches. This CDR3 is CASSVVMSDREANYGYTF. CDR3 bases: TGTGCCAGCAGCGTAGTGATGTCCGACAGGGAAGCTAACTATGGCTACACCTTC. The entire variable domain, with the rest obtained from reference TRBV9 and TRBJ1-2, is as follows: DSGVTQTPKHLITATGQRVTLRCSPRSGDLSVYWYQQSLDQGLQFLIQYYNGEERAKGNILERFSAQQFPDLHSELNLSSLELGDSALYFCASSVVMSDREANYGYTFGSGTRLTVV.

This clonotype was recorded a few times. The chain employs TRBV24-1 and TRBJ2-3; 8 bases are a match to TRBD2. The trim removed 4 bases at V and 1 base at J, leaving 3 bases unmatched. The CDR3 is made up of 15 amino acids. CDR1 is KGHDR and CDR2 is SFDVKD in the germline V gene. As DNA, the CDR3 is TGTGCCACCAGTGACACTAGCGGACGCACAGATACGCAGTATTTT. Encoded protein: CATSDTSGRTDTQYF.

The DNA of the CDR3 is TGTGCCAGCAGCTCCTCCGAGGACACCCATAGCAATCAGCCCCAGCATTTT. Residues: CASSSSEDTHSNQPQHF. The chain carries TRBV7-9 and TRBJ1-5; maybe TRBD1 (5 bases). Germline CDR1 is SEHNR and CDR2 is FQNEAQ (reference sequence). The CDR3 length is 17 residues. The V end lost 4 bases, the J end lost 0 bases, and 16 bases lay between the germline ends.

This clonotype appeared a few times. The J gene is TRBJ2-1, the V gene TRBV12-3 or TRBV12-4; 11 positions match TRBD2. J was trimmed by 4 bases and V by 6 bases; bases with no gene match: 11. The CDR3 is made up of 17 amino acids. The CDR3 loop reads CASSDQGGLAVYNEQFF. DNA for the CDR3: TGTGCCAGCAGCGACCAGGGGGGACTAGCGGTTTACAATGAGCAGTTCTTC.

This rearrangement joins TRBV4-2 to TRBJ2-7, with 7 bases matching TRBD2. The ends lost 0 bases at V and 9 bases at J; junction bases unmatched: 5. This CDR3 comprises 13 residues. Germline assignment: CDR1 LGHNA and CDR2 YNFKEQ. The CDR3 region has the DNA TGTGCCAGCAGCCAAGATGAGAGGACTAGGCAGTACTTC. It encodes CASSQDERTRQYF.

The chain carries TRBV4-3 and TRBJ2-5; TRBD1 matches at 9 bases. The CDR3 contains 17 residues. Trimming at V came to 1 base and at J to 4 bases, leaving 10 bases not matched to a gene. Germline V gene sequence: CDR1 LGHNA, CDR2 YSLEER. This CDR3 reads CASSQALSQGAGETQYF. DNA of the CDR3: TGCGCCAGCAGCCAAGCCCTCTCACAGGGGGCTGGAGAGACCCAGTACTTC.

This clonotype was observed a handful of times. The J gene is TRBJ1-1, the V gene TRBV6-2 or TRBV6-3; 7 bases match TRBD1. Germline values: CDR1 MNHEY, CDR2 SVGEGT. J lost 8 bases, V lost 8 bases, and 2 bases had no gene match. This CDR3 is built from 10 residues. The CDR3 loop reads CASWGQEAFF. Here the CDR3 DNA reads TGTGCCAGCTGGGGACAGGAAGCTTTCTTT.